These T cell receptor beta chains were read from a single sample in a study of blood T cell repertoires in COVID-19. The data were produced by immunoSEQ multiplex PCR, yet TCRdb's version contains in-frame clones alone and is incomplete. The sample yields 250,000 to 350,000 clones, 70% to 90% seen once. The sequencing sample was made of PBMCs or T cells enriched from blood (not recorded which). These TCRs come from a woman in her twenties or thirties who had recovered from COVID-19. The CDR3 runs from the conserved cysteine through the conserved F or W. D genes are given only for firm matches. A clone size is listed for some rows: how often the clone was seen (once, few, many), or a class if it is expanded.

CDR3aa: CASSPGSGPTDTQYF; CDR3nt: TGTGCCAGCAGCCCCGGCTCAGGGCCCACAGATACGCAGTATTTT; d_gene: -; j_gene: TRBJ2-3; v_gene: TRBV9; abundance: -
CDR3aa: CASSPRGQPQHF; CDR3nt: TGTGCCAGCAGCCCCAGGGGGCAGCCCCAGCATTTT; d_gene: TRBD1; j_gene: TRBJ1-5; v_gene: TRBV27; abundance: -
CDR3aa: CASSLTGRSTEAFF; CDR3nt: TGTGCCAGCAGCTTAACGGGTCGGAGCACTGAAGCTTTCTTT; d_gene: -; j_gene: TRBJ1-1; v_gene: TRBV11-2; abundance: -
CDR3aa: CASSRDRNYGYTF; CDR3nt: TGTGCCAGTAGTCGGGACAGAAACTATGGCTACACCTTC; d_gene: TRBD1; j_gene: TRBJ1-2; v_gene: TRBV19; abundance: -
CDR3aa: CASSLAPGGRGSTIYF; CDR3nt: TGTGCCAGCAGCTTAGCCCCCGGCGGCCGAGGGAGCACCATATATTTT; d_gene: -; j_gene: TRBJ1-3; v_gene: TRBV7-2; abundance: -
CDR3aa: CAWSVLGGADEKLFF; CDR3nt: TGTGCCTGGAGTGTACTAGGGGGTGCGGATGAAAAACTGTTTTTT; d_gene: -; j_gene: TRBJ1-4; v_gene: TRBV30; abundance: -
CDR3aa: CASRLLLPQTFNQPQHF; CDR3nt: TGTGCCAGCAGGCTCTTATTACCGCAGACTTTCAATCAGCCCCAGCATTTT; d_gene: -; j_gene: TRBJ1-5; v_gene: TRBV28; abundance: -
CDR3aa: CASSLLGPGLRNEQFF; CDR3nt: TGTGCCAGCAGCTTACTCGGCCCAGGGCTAAGGAATGAGCAGTTCTTC; d_gene: -; j_gene: TRBJ2-1; v_gene: TRBV11-2; abundance: few
CDR3aa: CASSPGGTTDTQYF; CDR3nt: TGTGCCAGCAGCCCCGGGGGAACCACAGATACGCAGTATTTT; d_gene: -; j_gene: TRBJ2-3; v_gene: TRBV5-5; abundance: -
CDR3aa: CASSLRGSEQYF; CDR3nt: TGTGCCAGCAGTCTGAGGGGGAGCGAGCAGTACTTC; d_gene: -; j_gene: TRBJ2-7; v_gene: TRBV5-4; abundance: once
CDR3aa: CASSLAAGRGGKTQYF; CDR3nt: TGTGCCAGCAGCTTGGCGGCTGGGCGAGGGGGAAAGACCCAGTACTTC; d_gene: -; j_gene: TRBJ2-5; v_gene: TRBV5-4; abundance: once
CDR3aa: CASSFSTGGNF; CDR3nt: TGTGCCAGCAGCTTTTCCACAGGGGGAAACTTC; d_gene: TRBD1; j_gene: TRBJ2-7; v_gene: TRBV5-8; abundance: once
CDR3aa: CASSPFPYEQYF; CDR3nt: TGTGCCAGCAGTCCCTTCCCCTACGAGCAGTACTTC; d_gene: -; j_gene: TRBJ2-7; v_gene: TRBV28; abundance: -
CDR3aa: CASSLALGLESDTQYF; CDR3nt: TGTGCCAGCAGCTTAGCGCTAGGACTAGAGTCAGATACGCAGTATTTT; d_gene: TRBD2; j_gene: TRBJ2-3; v_gene: TRBV7-9; abundance: -
CDR3aa: CASSLYPPSEAFF; CDR3nt: TGTGCCAGCAGCTTATATCCTCCCTCCGAAGCTTTCTTT; d_gene: -; j_gene: TRBJ1-1; v_gene: TRBV7-3; abundance: once
CDR3aa: CASSEPRSSYEQYF; CDR3nt: TGTGCCAGCAGTGAACCAAGGAGCTCCTACGAGCAGTACTTC; d_gene: -; j_gene: TRBJ2-7; v_gene: TRBV2; abundance: -
CDR3aa: CASRDGRGSNQPQHF; CDR3nt: TGTGCCAGCAGGGACGGAAGGGGTAGCAATCAGCCCCAGCATTTT; d_gene: -; j_gene: TRBJ1-5; v_gene: TRBV7-8; abundance: few
CDR3aa: CASSFRQASGANVLTF; CDR3nt: TGTGCCAGTAGTTTCCGACAAGCCTCTGGGGCCAACGTCCTGACTTTC; d_gene: -; j_gene: TRBJ2-6; v_gene: TRBV19; abundance: few
CDR3aa: CASLSFERNQPQHF; CDR3nt: TGTGCCAGTTTGTCCTTCGAGCGCAATCAGCCCCAGCATTTT; d_gene: -; j_gene: TRBJ1-5; v_gene: TRBV19; abundance: -
CDR3aa: CASSPTGGSAGGRGTDTQYF; CDR3nt: TGTGCCAGCAGCCCCACGGGAGGGTCAGCGGGGGGGAGGGGCACAGATACGCAGTATTTT; d_gene: TRBD2; j_gene: TRBJ2-3; v_gene: TRBV6-8; abundance: few
CDR3aa: CASSIPGQGAAGANVLTF; CDR3nt: TGTGCCAGTAGTATACCGGGACAGGGGGCAGCGGGGGCCAACGTCCTGACTTTC; d_gene: TRBD1; j_gene: TRBJ2-6; v_gene: TRBV19; abundance: -
CDR3aa: CASRGVENSPLHF; CDR3nt: TGTGCCAGCAGGGGAGTTGAGAATTCACCCCTCCACTTT; d_gene: -; j_gene: TRBJ1-6; v_gene: TRBV12-3/TRBV12-4; abundance: once
CDR3aa: CASSLGQWNTEAFF; CDR3nt: TGTGCCAGCAGTTTGGGACAGTGGAACACTGAAGCTTTCTTT; d_gene: TRBD1; j_gene: TRBJ1-1; v_gene: TRBV28; abundance: once
CDR3aa: CASSGLSLNTEAFF; CDR3nt: TGTGCCAGCAGTGGACTATCGCTGAACACTGAAGCTTTCTTT; d_gene: -; j_gene: TRBJ1-1; v_gene: TRBV2; abundance: few
CDR3aa: CAISRCRTDTQYF; CDR3nt: TGTGCCATCTCCAGGTGTCGCACAGATACGCAGTATTTT; d_gene: -; j_gene: TRBJ2-3; v_gene: TRBV10-3; abundance: -
CDR3aa: CASRDRGRNQPQHF; CDR3nt: TGTGCCAGCAGGGACAGGGGTCGTAATCAGCCCCAGCATTTT; d_gene: TRBD1; j_gene: TRBJ1-5; v_gene: TRBV6-5; abundance: once
CDR3aa: CASSWAGQGYDEQFF; CDR3nt: TGTGCCAGCAGCTGGGCGGGACAGGGCTACGATGAGCAGTTCTTC; d_gene: TRBD1; j_gene: TRBJ2-1; v_gene: TRBV5-4; abundance: -
CDR3aa: CATSKSPGLAGSSYEQYF; CDR3nt: TGTGCCACCAGCAAATCACCGGGACTAGCGGGAAGCTCCTACGAGCAGTACTTC; d_gene: TRBD2; j_gene: TRBJ2-7; v_gene: TRBV15; abundance: once
CDR3aa: CATSSRGTSYNEQFF; CDR3nt: TGTGCCACCAGTTCCCGAGGGACTAGTTACAATGAGCAGTTCTTC; d_gene: TRBD2; j_gene: TRBJ2-1; v_gene: TRBV24-1; abundance: -
CDR3aa: CASSQAFGGDTQYF; CDR3nt: TGTGCCAGCAGCCAAGCTTTCGGGGGAGATACGCAGTATTTT; d_gene: -; j_gene: TRBJ2-3; v_gene: TRBV3-1/TRBV3-2; abundance: -
CDR3aa: CASSSNFAGLHYGYTF; CDR3nt: TGTGCCAGCAGCTCCAACTTTGCGGGACTTCACTATGGCTACACCTTC; d_gene: -; j_gene: TRBJ1-2; v_gene: TRBV7-2; abundance: -
CDR3aa: CASSSSVTGNTEAFF; CDR3nt: TGTGCCAGCAGCTCCTCGGTGACAGGGAACACTGAAGCTTTCTTT; d_gene: -; j_gene: TRBJ1-1; v_gene: TRBV11-2; abundance: -
CDR3aa: CAITGQGYEQYF; CDR3nt: TGTGCCATCACGGGACAGGGCTACGAGCAGTACTTC; d_gene: TRBD1; j_gene: TRBJ2-7; v_gene: TRBV10-3; abundance: -
CDR3aa: CASSPYKDRGTVREKLFF; CDR3nt: TGTGCCAGCAGCCCCTATAAGGACAGGGGGACGGTTCGTGAAAAACTGTTTTTT; d_gene: TRBD1; j_gene: TRBJ1-4; v_gene: TRBV27; abundance: once
CDR3aa: CASSLGHLNTEAFF; CDR3nt: TGTGCCAGCAGCCTCGGACATCTGAACACTGAAGCTTTCTTT; d_gene: -; j_gene: TRBJ1-1; v_gene: TRBV11-1; abundance: -
CDR3aa: CASSNNPDRVGETQYF; CDR3nt: TGCGCCAGCAGCAATAATCCGGACAGGGTGGGGGAGACCCAGTACTTC; d_gene: TRBD1; j_gene: TRBJ2-5; v_gene: TRBV5-1; abundance: once
CDR3aa: CASSLTSRGRMNEQFF; CDR3nt: TGTGCCAGCAGCTTAACGAGTCGGGGTCGGATGAATGAGCAGTTCTTC; d_gene: -; j_gene: TRBJ2-1; v_gene: TRBV7-8; abundance: -
CDR3aa: CASSPATGVGQPQHF; CDR3nt: TGTGCCAGCAGCCCCGCCACAGGGGTAGGGCAGCCCCAGCATTTT; d_gene: TRBD1; j_gene: TRBJ1-5; v_gene: TRBV3-1/TRBV3-2; abundance: -
CDR3aa: CASSPSTGRPGYTF; CDR3nt: TGTGCCAGCAGCCCCTCGACAGGGAGGCCTGGCTACACCTTC; d_gene: TRBD1; j_gene: TRBJ1-2; v_gene: TRBV5-6; abundance: -
CDR3aa: CASSEVGGNTGELFF; CDR3nt: TGTGCCAGCAGTGAAGTAGGAGGGAACACCGGGGAGCTGTTTTTT; d_gene: -; j_gene: TRBJ2-2; v_gene: TRBV6-1; abundance: -
CDR3aa: CASRTPNTGELFF; CDR3nt: TGTGCCAGCAGGACTCCGAACACCGGGGAGCTGTTTTTT; d_gene: -; j_gene: TRBJ2-2; v_gene: TRBV3-1/TRBV3-2; abundance: -
CDR3aa: CASSIGQGMNTEAFF; CDR3nt: TGTGCCAGTAGTATTGGCCAGGGGATGAACACTGAAGCTTTCTTT; d_gene: -; j_gene: TRBJ1-1; v_gene: TRBV19; abundance: -
CDR3aa: CASSPGQSERAQHF; CDR3nt: TGTGCCAGCTCACCAGGACAGAGTGAGAGGGCCCAGCATTTT; d_gene: -; j_gene: TRBJ1-5; v_gene: TRBV18; abundance: -
CDR3aa: CASSEATGGGQPQHF; CDR3nt: TGTGCCAGCAGTGAAGCAACAGGGGGGGGTCAGCCCCAGCATTTT; d_gene: TRBD1; j_gene: TRBJ1-5; v_gene: TRBV6-1; abundance: once
CDR3aa: CASSQTAGANNEQFF; CDR3nt: TGTGCCAGCAGCCAAACAGCGGGAGCCAACAATGAGCAGTTCTTC; d_gene: TRBD2; j_gene: TRBJ2-1; v_gene: TRBV3-1/TRBV3-2; abundance: -
CDR3aa: CATSRVGRQETQYF; CDR3nt: TGTGCCACCAGCAGAGTCGGGAGACAAGAGACCCAGTACTTC; d_gene: -; j_gene: TRBJ2-5; v_gene: TRBV15; abundance: once
CDR3aa: CASSPLQGPKNTEAFF; CDR3nt: TGTGCCAGCAGTCCGCTACAGGGCCCCAAGAACACTGAAGCTTTCTTT; d_gene: -; j_gene: TRBJ1-1; v_gene: TRBV27; abundance: -